One and the same sample provided the 5 T cell receptor beta chains below, sequenced in a study of cytomegalovirus exposure and HLA in healthy donors. 13 Jbeta primers and 60 Vbeta primers were used for the PCR. Only in-frame clones appear in the TCRdb table, and some are missing; sequencing was by immunoSEQ multiplex PCR. The sample lists some 84,000 clones, over 75% occurring once. Sequenced sample: PBMCs. The source of these receptors is a boy aged 5 to 17 in good health and CMV-seronegative.

J is TRBJ2-1 and V is TRBV2; possibly TRBD2 for D (6 bases). V was pared by 3 bases and J by 6 bases, with 15 bases between. CDR1 is SNHLY and CDR2 is FYNNEI in the germline V gene. The CDR3 runs to 15 residues. The CDR3 is CASSERTGSTNEQFF. For the CDR3, the DNA is TGTGCCAGCAGTGAGAGGACCGGGAGTACCAATGAGCAGTTCTTC.

The genes are TRBV15 and TRBJ1-5; D may be TRBD1 (6 bases). The CDR3 has 15 amino acids. Germline V gene sequence: CDR1 LNHNV, CDR2 YYDKDF (reference sequence). Trimming took 3 bases from V and 4 from J, leaving 13 bases between them. The chain's CDR3 is CATSRETGHNQPQHF. CDR3 DNA: TGTGCCACCAGCAGGGAGACAGGCCATAATCAGCCCCAGCATTTT.

V and J are TRBV30 and TRBJ1-1; TRBD1 aligns across 8 bases. The CDR3 extends over 10 amino acids. Germline V gene data show CDR1 as GTSNPN and CDR2 as SVGIG (reference sequence). With V trimmed by 5 bases and J by 8 bases, 1 base remained unmatched. The CDR3 reads CAWGQGEAFF. The DNA of the CDR3 is TGTGCCTGGGGACAGGGCGAAGCTTTCTTT.

This clone was observed once. The CDR3: CASSLGAYEQYF. The CDR3 DNA reads TGTGCCAGCAGCTTGGGGGCTTACGAGCAGTACTTC. V usage is TRBV5-4 and J usage is TRBJ2-7, with D hard to call. The CDR3 totals 12 residues. The germline gives CDR1 SGHNT, CDR2 YYREEE (reference sequence). The germline V and J ends were trimmed by 0 bases and 4 bases, with 5 bases remaining between them.

The chain recombines TRBV10-2 with TRBJ2-7; 9 bases agree with TRBD1. The CDR3 has 16 amino acids. The junction had 5 bases not matched to a gene; V was cut back by 0 bases and J by 2 bases. Germline V gene data show CDR1 as WSHSY and CDR2 as SAAADI. The CDR3 region is CASSESRRDRAYEQYF. Here the CDR3 DNA reads TGCGCCAGCAGTGAGTCCCGTCGGGACAGGGCCTACGAGCAGTACTTC.